This TCR beta chain was sequenced during a study of cytomegalovirus exposure and HLA in healthy donors (dated by TCRdb to the late 2010s). Broadly, across the study: In an earlier analysis of 550 to 750 of the donors, 250 to 300 Gb of sequence data and 90 million to 130 million unique TCR beta sequences from 150 million to 200 million T cells were reported. To predict cytomegalovirus infection status, the study brought together high-throughput TCR immunosequencing, statistical association of individual TCRs with disease status, and machine learning. The study aimed to test whether signatures of past pathogen exposure could be identified by cataloging public T cell receptors. Typing coverage differed by locus: A, B, C, DRB1 and DQB1 were typed in about 629-640 donors, DQA1 in about 510, DPA1 in some 610, and DPB1 in about 450. A later genetic analysis took genome-wide SNP genotypes for about three fifths of the 666 donors and used that subset as a discovery cohort. Roughly 310 gigabases of sequencing data and 70 million to 100 million unique TCR sequences were included in an early release covering around 650 HLA-typed donors. A later analysis re-analyzed previously published TCR beta repertoires from hundreds of donors and added high-resolution HLA genotyping to study TCR occurrence patterns. Four to six DR-DQ haplotypes were handled as single units for association and clustering because linkage in the cohort was strong. Besides the first cohort of some 670 subjects, a separate validation cohort made up of over 95 different subjects was used. Rather than using new phenotypic data, the later analysis identified candidate immune exposures from TCR beta sequences and from how often those sequences occurred across donors. On average, 235,054 unique TCR beta nucleotide sequences were sequenced per donor among some 430 genotyped donors of the cohort, with roughly 18% of those sequences being non-productive. To decide whether each TCR beta V gene segment behaved as functional or pseudogenic, an earlier analysis of fewer than 750 of the donors relied on high-throughput TCR beta sequencing. Both class I and class II loci were covered by HLA typing, at four-digit resolution. The T cell repertoires of several hundred subjects were profiled by immunosequencing and related to cytomegalovirus serostatus. Of the roughly 400 genotyped donors, approximately 82% fell in the genetic ancestry cluster associated with self-reported Caucasian donors. Donor age, sex, ethnicity and CMV serostatus were compiled alongside the repertoire data. All discovery cohort repertoires had been generated using a single sequencing platform. Paper-wide results and their limitations: Most TCR sequences were seen in very few donors, while some public TCRs were found in many individuals. HLA typing was unavailable for some donors at each locus, so association tests used only the typed subset. Linkage disequilibrium might explain the correlated functional status among segregating V segments, but an unknown experimental factor could not be excluded. A group of highly shared sequence variants was considered likely to be a technical artifact of the sequencing pipeline. Roughly uniform sequencing depth across donors was assumed in presence/absence analyses, although this assumption may not hold. In a later analysis, most CMV-associated TCR beta chains were found to appear HLA-restricted, with HLA associations seemingly driven largely by CMV exposure. This cohort had only TCR beta chains sequenced, and the lack of alpha or paired-chain data limited which features could be detected. In a later analysis, the rate of TCR association differed among HLA loci, with DRB1 alleles having the most associated TCRs and HLA-C alleles having the fewest. A further reported finding was that TCR beta sequences accurately predicted the HLA-A and HLA-B alleles for most subjects in the first cohort. A later genetic analysis associated a missense DCLRE1C variant with V-gene and J-gene trimming of TCR beta chains, and an independent cohort replicated the association. Strong co-occurrence of HLA alleles, especially DR and DQ, made assigning TCR associations to individual alleles difficult. Three of the identified cytomegalovirus-associated TCR beta chains were confirmed in vitro to be specific for cytomegalovirus antigens. The study gave a list of 150 to 200 TCR beta chains associated with cytomegalovirus. The authors suggested that the approach could potentially be extended to other disease states and immunological phenotypes. Because counts were too low, roughly 18 rarely observed V segments, including chromosome 9 orphons, were left out of the earlier analysis of over 550 of the donors. The classifier was reported to diagnose cytomegalovirus status with high specificity and sensitivity in both the original and validation cohorts. A later analysis reported that several top co-occurrence clusters appeared linked to parvovirus B19, influenza, CMV and Epstein-Barr virus. Compared with the approximately 670-donor mean, donors in an Asian-associated ancestry cluster had fewer N-insertions in productive TCRs, according to a later genetic analysis. In a later analysis, HLA-associated TCR beta chains showed more clonal expansion and lower generation probabilities than non-associated chains that were equally common. A later analysis associated 15,000 to 20,000 TCR beta sequences with specific HLA alleles at a false discovery rate of 0.05. For the cohort, immune exposure information was limited to CMV serostatus. The 87-base-pair reads could not distinguish some IMGT-functional V segments, including TRBV6-2 and TRBV6-3, so those segments were excluded. Broadly in line with IMGT annotations, most TCR beta V segments showed up in productive rearrangements about 87% or about 30% of the time in an earlier analysis of 450 to 750 of the donors.

According to the germline V gene, CDR1 reads SQVTM and CDR2 reads ANQGSEA. The CDR3 numbers 13 residues from cysteine through phenylalanine. Only the CDR3 DNA stays, 39 bases, in frame from base 1. The cohort was made up of approximately 670 healthy bone marrow donors. At the time of sampling, all cohort members were nominally healthy, though unrecorded immune exposures were likely present. The donor was CMV seropositive and belonged to the group of more than 250 seropositive cohort members. Each donor provided a peripheral blood sample, and peripheral blood mononuclear cells were used for TCR beta sequencing. Genomic DNA extraction from the blood cell samples was performed with the Qiagen DNeasy Blood Extraction Kit. With regard to this clone: Its antigen is not yet known. Per-base qualities were not stored, and no clone one base away is much larger.

The library came from the immunoSEQ multiplex PCR assay. The multiplex PCR relied on a mix of 60 forward primers for TCR Vbeta segments and 13 reverse primers for TCR Jbeta segments. A multiplex PCR assay on genomic DNA amplified the CDR3 region of rearranged TCR beta genes. The Illumina HiSeq System was used to sequence the amplified TCR beta libraries as 87-base-pair reads. Under the source paper's analysis protocol: A later analysis tallied about 77 million unique TCR beta chains across the 700 or so repertoires, and around 12 million of those chains were shared by two or more donors. Raw reads were error-corrected and collapsed into unique sequences by a nearest-neighbor algorithm in which closely related sequences were merged to remove PCR and sequencing errors. V, D and J gene segments were assigned by aligning CDR3 sequences to IMGT reference sequences. For a sequence to be retained, at least a six-nucleotide match to both a V gene segment and a J gene segment was required. Rearrangements were called productive when the CDR3 lacked stop codons and stayed in frame with V and J; all others were non-productive. CDR3 was defined according to IMGT convention as the region running from the second conserved V-encoded cysteine to the conserved J-encoded phenylalanine. The earlier analysis of some 600 of the donors excluded sequences that lacked an unambiguous match to a single V gene segment. An earlier analysis of several hundred of the donors called V segments functional above 56.7% productive rearrangements and segregating when the between-donor standard deviation exceeded 5%. To diagnose cytomegalovirus status from the catalog of TCR beta chain sequences, a statistical classification framework was built. In a later analysis, V and J genes were assigned by comparing TCR nucleotide sequences against IMGT/GENE-DB human TR gene sequences. The TCRdist pipeline was used in a later analysis to assign CDR3 sequences and most-parsimonious VDJ recombination scenarios. A later analysis defined each TCR beta chain by its CDR3 amino acid sequence plus V-gene family, and excluded reads lacking a unique V-gene family. In a later analysis, approximately 590 highly shared, low-generation-probability nucleotide sequences were removed to address suspected cross-contamination and a sequencing artifact. A later analysis calculated a clonal expansion index for each public chain from normalized within-repertoire ranks of inferred template counts. In a later analysis, generation probabilities were computed using a VDJ recombination model fitted to out-of-frame rearrangements, and the results were checked against IGoR. In a later analysis, TCR-TCR, TCR-HLA and TCR-CMV co-occurrence was scored with hypergeometric tests, and a repertoire-size bias correction was applied to TCR pairs. A later analysis estimated false discovery rates by permuting HLA or CMV assignments 20 times. A later analysis grouped co-occurring TCRs with DBSCAN, adding TCRdist sequence similarity when clustering within HLA-allele-positive subsets. Co-occurrence clustering excluded repertoires with fewer than 30,000 or more than 120,000 public chains, plus five with anomalous nucleotide sharing. Entries here come from immuneACCESS through TCRdb and include only in-frame sequences with V and J called. Some clones fail to appear in such tables; in the studies checked, an unresolved V gene covers under half of the shortfall, and the cause of the remainder is unknown. Clonal size and the V and J genes are those of that table, whereas D and trimming came from the DNA. The sample data list about 130,000 clones, and 83% of these were observed just once. The biggest ten clones account for around 3.5% of the sample.

Specimen: PBMCs. The TCR originated in a woman aged 40 to 55 in good health and CMV-seropositive. The chain is encoded by TRBV29-1 joined to TRBJ1-1; a confident D gene designation cannot be given. The nucleotides are TGCACCCGATTTGGAGGTTTGAACACTGAAGCTTTCTTT. This sequence encodes CTRFGGLNTEAFF.